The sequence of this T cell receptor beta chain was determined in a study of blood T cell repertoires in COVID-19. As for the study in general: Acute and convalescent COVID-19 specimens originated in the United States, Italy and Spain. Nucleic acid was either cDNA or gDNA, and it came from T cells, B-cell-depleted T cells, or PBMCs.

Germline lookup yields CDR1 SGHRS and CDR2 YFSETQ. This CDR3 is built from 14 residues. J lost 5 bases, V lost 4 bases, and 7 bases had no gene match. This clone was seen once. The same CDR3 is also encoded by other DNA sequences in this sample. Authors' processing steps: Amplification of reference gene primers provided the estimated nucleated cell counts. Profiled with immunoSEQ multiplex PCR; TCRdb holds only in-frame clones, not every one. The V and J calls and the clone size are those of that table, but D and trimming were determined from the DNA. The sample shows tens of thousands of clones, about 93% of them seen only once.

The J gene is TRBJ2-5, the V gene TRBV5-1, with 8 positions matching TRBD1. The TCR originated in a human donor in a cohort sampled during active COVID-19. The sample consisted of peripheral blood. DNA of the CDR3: TGCGCCAGCAGCCACGGACAGGGTGGGGAGACCCAGTACTTC. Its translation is CASSHGQGGETQYF.